This TCR beta chain is from a study of blood T cell repertoires in COVID-19. Study overall: T cells, B-cell-depleted T cells, or PBMCs provided the cDNA or gDNA that served as material.

The CDR3 loop spans 15 amino acids. Per the germline V gene, CDR1 is SGHTS and CDR2 is YDEGEE. With 4 bases removed from V and 9 bases from J, the gap between germline ends came to 20 bases. Assay used: immunoSEQ multiplex PCR; TCRdb lists only in-frame clones, some missing. The data contain 50,000 to 60,000 clones, 89% of them seen just once; the ten biggest clones take up 1.6%. The sequence was obtained from a man between 60 and 70 years old with acute or convalescent COVID-19. The chain has TRBV5-8 and TRBJ2-1; no clear D. Input material: peripheral blood. The DNA for the CDR3 is TGTGCCAGCAGCCCTTACCGTTTGCGCATCGGTGAGCAGTTCTTC. It codes for CASSPYRLRIGEQFF.